A single sample gave rise to the 26 T cell receptor beta chains below, sequenced in a study of blood T cell repertoires in COVID-19. Assay used: immunoSEQ multiplex PCR; TCRdb lists only in-frame clones, some missing. The repertoire consists of around 150,000 clones, with approximately 88% occurring once and the leading ten covering around 2.1%. The sequencing input was peripheral blood. All receptors derive from a man between 65 and 85 years old with acute or convalescent COVID-19.

In its sample, this clone was seen a few times. The chain has TRBV5-1 and TRBJ2-7; 7 bases align to TRBD2. Germline CDR1 reads SGHRS; CDR2 reads YFSETQ. V gave up 7 bases and J gave up 7 bases; unmatched junction bases: 11. The CDR3 extends over 13 amino acids. The CDR3 DNA sequence: TGCGCCAGCCTGAAGGGCCCAGCGGGGGAGCAGTACTTC. The encoded protein is CASLKGPAGEQYF. The variable domain in full, completed from reference TRBV5-1 and TRBJ2-7, reads KAGVTQTPRYLIKTRGQQVTLSCSPISGHRSVSWYQQTPGQGLQFLFEYFSETQRNKGNFPGRFSGRQFSNSRSEMNVSTLELGDSALYLCASLKGPAGEQYFGPGTRLTVT.

This clone was observed once. The CDR3 sequence: CASSSPLAGVRETQYF. The CDR3 nucleotides read TGTGCCAGCAGTTCCCCCTTAGCGGGGGTACGGGAGACCCAGTACTTC. The V and J genes are TRBV27 and TRBJ2-5; 9 bases are shared with TRBD2. V trimming: 4 bases; J trimming: 5 bases; junction bases outside the gene matches: 11. Germline V gene data show CDR1 as MNHEY and CDR2 as SMNVEV (reference sequence). This CDR3 region has 16 residues.

The gene calls are TRBV7-9 and TRBJ2-3; D may be TRBD1 (5 bases). Germline V lookup: CDR1 SEHNR, CDR2 FQNEAQ (reference sequence). The V end lost 4 bases, the J end lost 0 bases, and 11 bases lay between the germline ends. CDR3 length equals 15 residues. The CDR3 sequence is CASSSDRASTDTQYF. As DNA, the CDR3 is TGTGCCAGCAGCTCCGACAGAGCTAGCACAGATACGCAGTATTTT.

The genes are TRBV30 and TRBJ2-3; TRBD2 matches at 9 bases. This CDR3 comprises 16 residues. V was pared by 0 bases and J by 4 bases, with 8 bases of the junction left unmatched. Germline assignment: CDR1 GTSNPN and CDR2 SVGIG (reference sequence). CDR3 in amino acids: CAWSVGAGGRSDTQYF. In nucleotides, the CDR3 is TGTGCCTGGAGTGTAGGTGCGGGGGGGCGGTCAGATACGCAGTATTTT.

J is TRBJ1-2 and V is TRBV19; D unclear. The CDR3 runs to 12 residues. Germline V CDR1 and CDR2: LNHDA, SQIVND (reference sequence). Trimming shortened V by 7 bases and J by 5 bases, and 11 bases separated the two germline ends. CDR3 in amino acids: CASMRANYGYTF. CDR3 nucleotide sequence: TGTGCCAGTATGAGGGCCAATTATGGCTACACCTTC.

CDR3 DNA sequence: TGTGCCAGCAGCTTTAGGACAGGGAGGAATCAGCCCCAGCATTTT. It translates to CASSFRTGRNQPQHF. V is TRBV5-8 and J is TRBJ1-5, with TRBD1 identical over 8 bases. Germline trimming cut 2 bases from V and 4 bases from J; bases unmatched to any gene: 5. This CDR3 is built from 15 residues. Germline CDR1 is SGHTS and CDR2 is YDEGEE.

V usage is TRBV15 and J usage is TRBJ2-5; TRBD2 might be the D (7 bases). This CDR3 has 16 residues. V lost 0 bases, J lost 5 bases, and 16 bases lay in between. Germline lookup yields CDR1 LNHNV and CDR2 YYDKDF (reference sequence). Here the CDR3 reads CATSRDSGGARETQYF. The CDR3 coding sequence is TGTGCCACCAGCAGAGATAGTGGGGGGGCAAGGGAGACCCAGTACTTC.

The chain couples TRBV28 to TRBJ2-7; 7 bases map to TRBD1. V trimming: 7 bases; J trimming: 0 bases; junction bases outside the gene matches: 9. Per germline, CDR1 MDHEN and CDR2 SYDVKM. This CDR3 spans 15 amino acids. This CDR3 is CASIPGQYVSYEQYF. CDR3 sequence (DNA): TGTGCCAGCATCCCGGGACAGTATGTCTCCTACGAGCAGTACTTC.

This clone was counted between two and nine times. The V and J genes are TRBV19 and TRBJ1-3, with 7 positions matching TRBD1. Germline V lookup: CDR1 LNHDA, CDR2 SQIVND (reference sequence). V lost 8 bases, J lost 4 bases, and 11 bases stayed unmatched. This CDR3 comprises 15 residues. CDR3 loop: CASAPRTGGGNTIYF. In nucleotides, the CDR3 is TGTGCCAGTGCACCTCGGACAGGCGGAGGAAACACCATATATTTT. Complete variable domain (other parts from reference TRBV19 and TRBJ1-3): DGGITQSPKYLFRKEGQNVTLSCEQNLNHDAMYWYRQDPGQGLRLIYYSQIVNDFQKGDIAEGYSVSREKKESFPLTVTSAQKNPTAFYLCASAPRTGGGNTIYFGEGSWLTVV.

In this sample, this clone turned up once. The CDR3 DNA sequence: TGTGCCAGTAGTGTCACAGGGACCAACTCTGGAAACACCATATATTTT. Translating it yields CASSVTGTNSGNTIYF. The rearrangement links TRBV19 to TRBJ1-3; a weak D match, TRBD1 (6 bases). The ends were cut back, 5 bases at V and 0 bases at J, with 14 bases in the middle. From germline, CDR1 is LNHDA and CDR2 SQIVND (reference sequence). The CDR3 length is 16 residues.

This clone was seen a single time. The chain employs TRBV27 and TRBJ2-7; TRBD2 aligns across 13 bases. V was pared by 5 bases and J by 2 bases, with 3 bases of the junction left unmatched. This CDR3 comprises 15 residues. The V gene's germline CDR1 is MNHEY and CDR2 SMNVEV (reference sequence). Here the CDR3 reads CASSKGTSGAYEQYF. CDR3 nucleotides: TGTGCCAGCAGTAAAGGGACTAGCGGGGCCTACGAGCAGTACTTC.

The chain combines TRBV12-3 or TRBV12-4 with TRBJ2-1; a possible D gene is TRBD2 (6 bases). The CDR3 is 13 residues long. With 6 bases removed from V and 9 bases from J, the gap between germline ends came to 15 bases. Written as DNA, the CDR3 is TGTGCCAGCAGCCCGACTAGGGTAGGTGAGCAGTTCTTC. Translation gives CASSPTRVGEQFF.

The rearrangement uses TRBV6-5 and TRBJ2-2; the match to TRBD1 covers 9 bases. V was pared by 6 bases and J by 6 bases, with 5 bases of the junction left unmatched. Germline lookup yields CDR1 MNHEY and CDR2 SVGAGI. The CDR3 has 14 residues. CDR3 DNA: TGTGCCAGCAGGTCCACAGGGGGCGCCGGGGAGCTGTTTTTT. Amino acids: CASRSTGGAGELFF.

The J gene is TRBJ2-3, the V gene TRBV14, with D unresolved. There are 11 residues in the CDR3. Trimming cost V 1 base and J 9 bases, with 5 bases left between them. Germline CDR1 reads SGHDN; CDR2 reads FVKESK. The CDR3 reads CASSQARTQYF. The CDR3, as DNA: TGTGCCAGCAGCCAAGCCAGAACGCAGTATTTT. Full variable domain (missing parts from reference TRBV14 and TRBJ2-3): EAGVTQFPSHSVIEKGQTVTLRCDPISGHDNLYWYRRVMGKEIKFLLHFVKESKQDESGMPNNRFLAERTGGTYSTLKVQPAELEDSGVYFCASSQARTQYFGPGTRLTVL.

This clone was seen once. The V gene is TRBV6-6, the J gene TRBJ2-3; 9 nucleotides align to TRBD2. The CDR3 loop spans 15 amino acids. Germline CDR1 and CDR2: MNHNY and SVGAGI (reference sequence). The V and J ends lost 6 bases and 0 bases, in that order; junction bases with no gene match: 4. As DNA, the CDR3 is TGTGCCAGCAGGCGTAGCGGGGGAAGCACAGATACGCAGTATTTT. Translating it yields CASRRSGGSTDTQYF.

The CDR3 DNA reads TGTGCCAGCAGCTTACAGGGGAGAGGCTACAATGAGCAGTTCTTC. This gives the protein CASSLQGRGYNEQFF. The chain is built from TRBV5-8 and TRBJ2-1; 7 nucleotides line up with TRBD1. CDR1 is SGHTS and CDR2 is YDEGEE in the germline V gene. V lost 2 bases, J lost 3 bases, and 5 bases stayed unmatched. This CDR3 has 15 residues. Full variable domain (remainder filled in from reference TRBV5-8 and TRBJ2-1): EAGVTQSPTHLIKTRGQQATLRCSPISGHTSVYWYQQALGLGLQFLLWYDEGEERNRGNFPPRFSGRQFPNYSSELNVNALELEDSALYLCASSLQGRGYNEQFFGPGTRLTVL.

The rearrangement uses TRBV15 and TRBJ2-5; TRBD2 aligns across 11 bases. CDR1 LNHNV and CDR2 YYDKDF come from the germline V gene (reference sequence). This CDR3 is built from 15 residues. V was clipped by 4 bases and J by 1 base; unmatched bases: 2. CDR3 in DNA: TGTGCCACCAGCACCGGGACTAGCGGCCAAGAGACCCAGTACTTC. Translation: CATSTGTSGQETQYF.

The chain carries TRBV2 and TRBJ1-2; D is unresolved. The CDR3 covers 14 residues. The V end was cut by 5 bases, the J end by 3 bases, with 13 bases between. Germline V gene lookup returns CDR1 SNHLY and CDR2 FYNNEI. The chain's CDR3 is CASSPGESHYGYTF. The CDR3 DNA is TGTGCCAGCAGTCCTGGGGAGTCTCACTATGGCTACACCTTC.

V usage is TRBV2 and J usage is TRBJ2-3; 10 bases line up with TRBD2. The CDR3 runs to 15 residues. V gave up 4 bases and J gave up 3 bases; unmatched junction bases: 4. Germline V lookup: CDR1 SNHLY, CDR2 FYNNEI. The CDR3 DNA reads TGTGCCAGCAGTGGGGTGGGACTAGCGACAGATACGCAGTATTTT. Translating gives CASSGVGLATDTQYF.

V is TRBV19 and J is TRBJ1-1; D might be TRBD1 (6 bases). The CDR3 totals 14 residues. V was clipped by 5 bases and J by 3 bases, with 13 bases between them. CDR1 and CDR2 from the germline V gene are LNHDA and SQIVND (reference sequence). The CDR3 here is CASSSGQSYTEAFF. CDR3 DNA sequence: TGTGCCAGTAGTTCAGGACAGAGTTACACTGAAGCTTTCTTT.

V and J are TRBV5-4 and TRBJ1-2; tentative D call: TRBD1 (5 bases). V was pared by 0 bases and J by 4 bases, with 13 bases between. CDR1 and CDR2 from the germline V gene are SGHNT and YYREEE (reference sequence). The CDR3 loop spans 15 amino acids. The CDR3 DNA reads TGTGCCAGCAGCTTGGTGACAGAGCCCCGCTATGGCTACACCTTC. Translated: CASSLVTEPRYGYTF.

The rearrangement links TRBV14 to TRBJ1-4; TRBD1 might be the D (5 bases). Germline V gene data show CDR1 as SGHDN and CDR2 as FVKESK. The CDR3 is 16 residues long. The V gene lost 0 bases and the J gene lost 5 bases, with 13 bases spanning the gap. The CDR3 protein is CASSQDWQGLNEKLFF. For the CDR3, the DNA is TGTGCCAGCAGCCAAGATTGGCAGGGTTTAAATGAAAAACTGTTTTTT. Supplemented by reference TRBV14 and TRBJ1-4, the full variable domain reads EAGVTQFPSHSVIEKGQTVTLRCDPISGHDNLYWYRRVMGKEIKFLLHFVKESKQDESGMPNNRFLAERTGGTYSTLKVQPAELEDSGVYFCASSQDWQGLNEKLFFGSGTQLSVL.

CDR3 bases: TGTGCCACCAGCATAGGACAGGGACGGACCAGGGAGCTGTTTTTT. This gives the protein CATSIGQGRTRELFF. The chain employs TRBV15 and TRBJ2-2; 8 bases match TRBD1. The V segment lost 4 bases and the J segment 9 bases; nucleotides outside the gene matches: 10. The CDR3 spans 15 residues. Germline V gene sequence: CDR1 LNHNV, CDR2 YYDKDF (reference sequence). Together with reference TRBV15 and TRBJ2-2, the CDR3 gives the full variable domain: DAMVIQNPRYQVTQFGKPVTLSCSQTLNHNVMYWYQQKSSQAPKLLFHYYDKDFNNEADTPDNFQSRRPNTSFCFLDIRSPGLGDTAMYLCATSIGQGRTRELFFGEGSRLTVL.

The V and J genes are TRBV5-1 and TRBJ2-2, with TRBD2 matching 16 bases. Trimming removed 4 bases from V and 7 bases from J; junction bases left unmatched: 7. This CDR3 spans 17 amino acids. Germline assignment: CDR1 SGHRS and CDR2 YFSETQ. Written as DNA, the CDR3 is TGCGCCAGCAGCCCTGGGACTAGCGGGGGGGCCGTCGGGGAGCTGTTTTTT. Amino acid sequence: CASSPGTSGGAVGELFF.

This clone has only one observation. The chain carries TRBV19 and TRBJ1-5, with D possibly TRBD1 on 5 matching bases. The CDR3 runs 13 residues. Per the germline V gene, CDR1 is LNHDA and CDR2 is SQIVND (reference sequence). V lost 6 bases to trimming and J lost 3 bases, with 9 bases between them. The chain's CDR3 is CASSDSVNQPQHF. The CDR3 DNA sequence: TGTGCCAGTAGCGACAGCGTCAATCAGCCCCAGCATTTT.

CDR3 coding DNA: TGTGCCAGCAGCCAAGATCCCCAGGGGGCGGGCTATGGCTACACCTTC. It encodes CASSQDPQGAGYGYTF. V gene TRBV4-2 combines with J gene TRBJ1-2, with 8 bases matching TRBD1. The CDR3 runs to 16 residues. CDR1 and CDR2 from the germline V gene are LGHNA and YNFKEQ. V was clipped by 0 bases and J by 4 bases; unmatched bases: 7.